This T cell receptor (beta chain) was found in a study of PD-1 blockade in classical Hodgkin lymphoma. The study's findings and limits: Only CD4+ TCR diversity, not CD8+, had risen significantly by C4D1.

Relapses following autologous stem cell transplantation were seen in all patients, with brentuximab vedotin exposure varying. Note on this clone: No antigen is known for it.

With 4 bases removed from V and 7 bases from J, the gap between germline ends came to 19 bases. Germline lookup yields CDR1 SQVTM and CDR2 ANQGSEA. This CDR3 has 14 residues. Clones were read by immunoSEQ multiplex PCR, and TCRdb kept only the in-frame ones, dropping some. This sample has 84,000 or so clones, with around 90% found just once. This rearrangement joins TRBV29-1 to TRBJ1-2; D not resolved. The specimen comprised peripheral blood mononuclear cells (PBMCs), sampled before the second cycle of nivolumab. The origin of this receptor is a human donor with classical Hodgkin lymphoma. The CDR3, as DNA: TGCAGCGTTGCACCCCTCCGGGGAGTCCGTGGCTACACCTTC. It encodes CSVAPLRGVRGYTF.